This TCR beta chain was profiled in a study of beta chain features in type 1 diabetes. The entirety of the isolated RNA underwent reverse transcription, so expressed TCRB transcripts were sequenced. TCRdb's table, derived via immunoSEQ multiplex PCR, lists solely in-frame clones and lacks some. The sample comprises 130,000 or so clones, 15% to 20% of which are singletons, and approximately 2.5% rests with the top ten. V dropped 1 base and J dropped 6; count of bases not matched to a gene: 12. The CDR3 contains 16 residues. CDR1 and CDR2 from the germline V gene are SGHRS and YFSETQ. Worth noting for this clone: Its specificity is not known.

Study conclusions and caveats: The study found moderately but significantly shorter TCRB CDR3s in all four CD4+ subsets of Type 1 diabetes patients.

The chain carries TRBV5-1 and TRBJ1-1; 7 nucleotides line up with TRBD1. The source of this sequence is a young man with type 1 diabetes. The sequenced sample was central memory CD4+ T cells from blood. CDR3 in DNA: TGCGCCAGCAGCTTGACGGCTGGAACAACAGGGGCTGAAGCTTTCTTT. This translates into CASSLTAGTTGAEAFF.